Presented here are 19 T cell receptor beta chains from one specimen sequenced in a study of blood T cell repertoires in COVID-19. Method: immunoSEQ multiplex PCR; TCRdb's copy keeps in-frame clones and lacks some. The sample shows roughly 22,000 clones, around four fifths of them seen only once. Sample: peripheral blood. All receptors derive from a human donor in a cohort sampled during active COVID-19.

J is TRBJ1-5 and V is TRBV6-2 or TRBV6-3; TRBD1 is a possible D gene (5 bases). The CDR3 consists of 14 residues. Germline values: CDR1 MNHEY, CDR2 SVGEGT. The ends were cut back, 6 bases at V and 4 bases at J, with 13 bases in the middle. This CDR3 reads CASSGREGNQPQHF. CDR3 nucleotide sequence: TGTGCCAGCAGCGGCAGGGAGGGGAATCAGCCCCAGCATTTT.

This clone was detected only once. This chain joins TRBV5-1 and TRBJ2-1, with TRBD2 matching over 12 bases. CDR1 and CDR2 from the germline V gene are SGHRS and YFSETQ. The J segment lost 9 bases and the V segment lost 0 bases, leaving 7 bases of the junction unmatched. The CDR3 contains 16 residues. The CDR3 region has the DNA TGCGCCAGCAGCTTGGTTCTAGCGGGGGGGCTGGGTGAGCAGTTCTTC. Its translation: CASSLVLAGGLGEQFF.

V is TRBV18 and J is TRBJ2-1; the D is unclear. Looked up from germline, CDR1 is KGHSH and CDR2 is LQKENI. This CDR3 is built from 14 residues. V lost 2 bases, J lost 9 bases, and 14 bases lay in between. CDR3 nucleotide sequence: TGTGCCAGCTCACCAGCCCCTGGTCCAGGTGAGCAGTTCTTC. The encoded protein is CASSPAPGPGEQFF. The full variable domain, completed using reference TRBV18 and TRBJ2-1, is NAGVMQNPRHLVRRRGQEARLRCSPMKGHSHVYWYRQLPEEGLKFMVYLQKENIIDESGMPKERFSAEFPKEGPSILRIQQVVRGDSAAYFCASSPAPGPGEQFFGPGTRLTVL.

J is TRBJ2-2 and V is TRBV28; D remains ambiguous. V lost 4 bases and J lost 5, with 8 bases in between. CDR1 is MDHEN and CDR2 is SYDVKM in the germline V gene. This CDR3 contains 13 residues. DNA for the CDR3: TGTGCCAGCAGTTCTTACGGTACCGGGGAGCTGTTTTTT. Amino acids: CASSSYGTGELFF. Full variable domain (missing parts from reference TRBV28 and TRBJ2-2): DVKVTQSSRYLVKRTGEKVFLECVQDMDHENMFWYRQDPGLGLRLIYFSYDVKMKEKGDIPEGYSVSREKKERFSLILESASTNQTSMYLCASSSYGTGELFFGEGSRLTVL.

This clone appeared a single time. The rearrangement joins TRBV28 to TRBJ2-7; 8 nucleotides match TRBD1. This CDR3 has 15 residues. Trimming at V came to 5 bases and at J to 0 bases, leaving 6 bases not matched to a gene. The germline gives CDR1 MDHEN, CDR2 SYDVKM. Here the CDR3 reads CASSRTGKGSYEQYF. The DNA of the CDR3 is TGTGCCAGCAGTCGGACAGGGAAAGGCTCCTACGAGCAGTACTTC.

The genes are TRBV5-4 and TRBJ2-1; 7 nucleotides agree with TRBD2. Unmatched junction bases numbered 3, after V lost 3 bases and J lost 0 bases. In germline, CDR1 is SGHNT, CDR2 YYREEE (reference sequence). The CDR3 totals 15 residues. CDR3 sequence reads: CASSSPSGSYNEQFF. CDR3 in DNA: TGTGCCAGCAGCTCGCCTAGCGGCTCCTACAATGAGCAGTTCTTC. The variable domain in full, with the rest retrieved from reference TRBV5-4 and TRBJ2-1, is ETGVTQSPTHLIKTRGQQVTLRCSSQSGHNTVSWYQQALGQGPQFIFQYYREEENGRGNFPPRFSGLQFPNYSSELNVNALELDDSALYLCASSSPSGSYNEQFFGPGTRLTVL.

The V gene is TRBV6-1, the J gene TRBJ2-1; 7 bases line up with TRBD1. The CDR3 covers 15 residues. The V gene end was trimmed by 3 bases and the J gene end by 0 bases; junction bases not matched to a gene: 2. Germline CDR1 is MNHNS and CDR2 is SASEGT. The CDR3 sequence: CASSDRDSSYNEQFF. The CDR3 DNA is TGTGCCAGCAGTGACCGGGACAGCTCCTACAATGAGCAGTTCTTC.

The chain employs TRBV21-1 and TRBJ1-5; the DNA was not used to check the table's D call, TRBD1. TRBV21-1 corresponds to a pseudogene. This CDR3 is built from 20 residues. In nucleotides, the CDR3 is TGTGCCAGCAGCAAACATCAAGGGACAGGAGGGCGGGGGAGCAATCAGCCCCAGCATTTT. Translated: CASSKHQGTGGRGSNQPQHF.

The V call is TRBV2, the J call TRBJ2-5; TRBD2 is a possible D gene (6 bases). The length of the CDR3 is 13 residues. Germline V gives CDR1 SNHLY, CDR2 FYNNEI. V lost 4 bases to trimming and J lost 9 bases, with 15 bases between them. The CDR3 region is CASSVRTTGAQYF. The CDR3 bases are TGTGCCAGCAGTGTTCGGACTACCGGGGCCCAGTACTTC.

The chain combines TRBV6-1 with TRBJ2-7; weak D call: TRBD2 (6 bases). V lost 1 base, J lost 0 bases, and 10 bases lay in between. The CDR3 runs to 15 residues. Germline CDR1 and CDR2: MNHNS and SASEGT. For the CDR3, the DNA is TGTGCCAGCAGTGAAGTTTCCGGGGGCTCCTACGAGCAGTACTTC. Protein: CASSEVSGGSYEQYF.

This chain joins TRBV5-1 and TRBJ2-6; possible D gene TRBD2, 5 bases. The V end was cut by 3 bases, the J end by 2 bases, with 9 bases between. Per the germline V gene, CDR1 is SGHRS and CDR2 is YFSETQ. The CDR3 covers 15 residues. CDR3 nucleotide sequence: TGCGCCAGCAGCTCCGGAGGCCCTGGGGCCAACGTCCTGACTTTC. Amino acid sequence: CASSSGGPGANVLTF.

In DNA, the CDR3 is TGTGCCAGCAGCCCCGTCGGCTACGAGCAGTACTTC. It codes for CASSPVGYEQYF. V and J are TRBV11-2 and TRBJ2-7; D remains ambiguous. The germline V gene has CDR1 SGHAT and CDR2 FQNNGV. V was shortened by 5 bases and J by 3 bases, with 8 bases between the two germline ends. The CDR3 is 12 residues long.

The rearrangement joins TRBV27 to TRBJ2-7; 13 bases line up with TRBD2. The J segment lost 12 bases and the V segment lost 8 bases, leaving 13 bases of the junction unmatched. This CDR3 has 14 amino acids. Germline V gene lookup returns CDR1 MNHEY and CDR2 SMNVEV (reference sequence). CDR3 protein: CASRISGLAGAPYF. Written as DNA, the CDR3 is TGTGCCAGCCGAATTTCAGGACTAGCGGGAGCACCGTACTTC.

The chain has TRBV7-8 and TRBJ2-3; 9 bases map to TRBD1. The CDR3 runs 14 residues. The germline V gene has CDR1 SGHVS and CDR2 FQNEAQ. V lost 5 bases to trimming and J lost 9 bases; unmatched junction nucleotides: 9. CDR3 sequence: CASSLTDRGPTQYF. The CDR3 DNA reads as TGTGCCAGCAGCCTGACGGACAGGGGCCCGACGCAGTATTTT.

Here the CDR3 DNA reads TGCGCCAGCAGCTCCGCGACAGGGGTAGATACGCAGTATTTT. Residues: CASSSATGVDTQYF. The V and J genes are TRBV5-1 and TRBJ2-3; 8 bases map to TRBD1. The V and J ends lost 3 bases and 5 bases, in that order; junction bases with no gene match: 5. The CDR3 has 14 amino acids. CDR1 and CDR2 from the germline V gene are SGHRS and YFSETQ.

The chain has TRBV4-3 and TRBJ2-3; 7 bases are shared with TRBD2. The CDR3 runs to 17 residues. Looked up from germline, CDR1 is LGHNA and CDR2 is YSLEER. Unmatched junction bases numbered 7, after V lost 1 base and J lost 0 bases. CDR3 residues: CASSQGTLAVSTDTQYF. In DNA, the CDR3 is TGCGCCAGCAGCCAAGGTACCCTAGCGGTTAGCACAGATACGCAGTATTTT.

This clone appeared a few times. The J gene is TRBJ2-1, the V gene TRBV6-4; 9 bases map to TRBD1. Germline CDR1 MRHNA, CDR2 SNTAGT. J gave up 8 bases and V 3 bases, and 5 bases lay outside the gene matches. The CDR3 spans 14 residues. In DNA form, the CDR3 reads TGTGCCAGCAGTGAACAGGGGGCGCAGCATGAGCAGTTCTTC. Translation: CASSEQGAQHEQFF.

In this sample, this clone turned up once. The CDR3 DNA sequence: TGTGCCTGGAGTGTAGGCCTCAGGATCCTCCGCCTCAGGGAAATGAACACTGAAGCTTTCTTT. Protein: CAWSVGLRILRLREMNTEAFF. This sequence joins TRBV30 and TRBJ1-1, with D possibly being TRBD1 (5 bases). The CDR3 runs to 21 residues. Trimming left V 0 bases short and J 0 bases short, with 29 bases between. Germline V gene data show CDR1 as GTSNPN and CDR2 as SVGIG (reference sequence).

The chain couples TRBV28 to TRBJ1-6, with D possibly matching TRBD1 (5 bases). V shed 5 bases and J shed 10 bases, with 9 bases lying between them. This CDR3 region has 12 residues. Germline-derived CDR1 and CDR2 are MDHEN and SYDVKM. The CDR3 spells CASSAGGSPLHF. The CDR3 DNA follows: TGTGCCAGCAGTGCGGGGGGGTCACCCCTCCACTTT. The whole variable domain, filled in from reference TRBV28 and TRBJ1-6, reads DVKVTQSSRYLVKRTGEKVFLECVQDMDHENMFWYRQDPGLGLRLIYFSYDVKMKEKGDIPEGYSVSREKKERFSLILESASTNQTSMYLCASSAGGSPLHFGNGTRLTVT.